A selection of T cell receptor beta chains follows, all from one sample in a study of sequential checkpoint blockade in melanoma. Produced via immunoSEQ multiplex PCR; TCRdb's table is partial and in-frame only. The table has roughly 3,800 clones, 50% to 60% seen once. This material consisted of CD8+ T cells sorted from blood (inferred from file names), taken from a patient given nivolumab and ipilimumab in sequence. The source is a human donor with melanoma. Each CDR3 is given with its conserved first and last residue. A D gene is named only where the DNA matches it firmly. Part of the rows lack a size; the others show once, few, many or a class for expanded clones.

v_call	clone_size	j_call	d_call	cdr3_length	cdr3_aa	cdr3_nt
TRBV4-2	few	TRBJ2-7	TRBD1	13	CASSGGTGDEQYF	TGTGCCAGCAGCGGCGGGACAGGTGACGAGCAGTACTTC
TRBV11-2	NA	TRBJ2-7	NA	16	CASSQVEGRWAYEQYF	TGTGCCAGCAGCCAAGTCGAGGGTAGGTGGGCCTACGAGCAGTACTTC
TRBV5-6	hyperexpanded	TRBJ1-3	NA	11	CASSLLNTIYF	TGTGCCAGCAGCTTGCTCAACACCATATATTTT
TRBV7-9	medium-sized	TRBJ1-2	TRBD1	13	CASSSGTGFGYTF	TGTGCCAGCAGCTCCGGGACAGGGTTTGGCTACACCTTC
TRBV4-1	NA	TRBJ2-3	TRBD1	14	CASSRSGTVDTQYF	TGCGCCAGCAGCCGCTCCGGGACAGTCGATACGCAGTATTTT
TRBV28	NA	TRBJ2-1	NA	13	CASRSGVYNEQFF	TGTGCCAGCCGATCAGGCGTGTACAATGAGCAGTTCTTC
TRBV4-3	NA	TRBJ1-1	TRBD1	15	CASSQAAAGGTEAFF	TGCGCCAGCAGCCAAGCTGCCGCAGGGGGCACTGAAGCTTTCTTT
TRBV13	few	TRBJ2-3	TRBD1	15	CASSLGTGQGITQYF	TGTGCCAGCAGCTTAGGCACGGGACAGGGGATTACGCAGTATTTT
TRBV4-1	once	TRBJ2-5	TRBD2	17	CASSQETVTSNGETQYF	TGCGCCAGCAGCCAAGAAACCGTGACTAGCAATGGAGAGACCCAGTACTTC
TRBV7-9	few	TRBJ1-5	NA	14	CASSLAGPNRPQHF	TGTGCCAGCAGCCTTGCGGGTCCCAATCGGCCCCAGCATTTT
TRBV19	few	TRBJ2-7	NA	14	CASSDGQGSYEQYF	TGTGCCAGTAGTGATGGGCAGGGGTCCTACGAGCAGTACTTC
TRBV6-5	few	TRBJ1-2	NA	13	CASSPTLAGGYTF	TGTGCCAGCAGCCCAACCTTAGCTGGTGGCTACACCTTC
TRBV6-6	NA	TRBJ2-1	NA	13	CASGGGPYNEQFF	TGTGCCAGCGGGGGGGGCCCTTACAATGAGCAGTTCTTC
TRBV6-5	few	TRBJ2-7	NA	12	CATRVGEVEQYF	TGTGCCACCCGGGTCGGAGAGGTCGAGCAGTACTTC
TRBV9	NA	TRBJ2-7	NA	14	CASSVTDNSYEQYF	TGTGCCAGCAGCGTAACGGACAACTCCTACGAGCAGTACTTC
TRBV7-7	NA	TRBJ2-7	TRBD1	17	CASSPGQGRSGAYEQYF	TGTGCCAGCAGCCCGGGACAGGGTCGGAGCGGCGCCTACGAGCAGTACTTC
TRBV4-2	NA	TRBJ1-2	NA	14	CASSQGERVDGYTF	TGTGCCAGCAGCCAAGGAGAGAGGGTGGATGGCTACACCTTC
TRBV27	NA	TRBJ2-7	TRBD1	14	CASSPDRGSYEQYF	TGTGCCAGCAGCCCGGACAGGGGTAGCTACGAGCAGTACTTC
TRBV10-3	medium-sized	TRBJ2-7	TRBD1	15	CAISALGQGAYEQYF	TGTGCCATCAGTGCCTTGGGACAGGGGGCTTACGAGCAGTACTTC
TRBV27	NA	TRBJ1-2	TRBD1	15	CASSPRQGSDYGYTF	TGTGCCAGCAGTCCCCGACAGGGGAGTGACTATGGCTACACCTTC
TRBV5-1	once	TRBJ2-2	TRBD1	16	CASTWTGSSFTGELFF	TGCGCCAGCACTTGGACAGGGAGTTCGTTCACCGGGGAGCTGTTTTTT
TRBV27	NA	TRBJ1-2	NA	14	CASSPGGMGEGYTF	TGTGCCAGCAGTCCCGGAGGGATGGGGGAAGGCTACACCTTC
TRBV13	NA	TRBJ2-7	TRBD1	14	CASSLGTGGAEQYF	TGTGCCAGCAGCTTAGGGACAGGGGGCGCCGAGCAGTACTTC
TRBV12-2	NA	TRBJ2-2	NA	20	CASRSGVRTLAPLGTGELFF	TGTGCAAGTCGCTCCGGAGTCCGGACACTTGCCCCGCTGGGCACCGGGGAGCTGTTTTTT
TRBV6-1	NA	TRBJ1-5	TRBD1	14	CASSTDRGWQPQHF	TGTGCCAGCAGTACGGACAGGGGTTGGCAGCCCCAGCATTTT
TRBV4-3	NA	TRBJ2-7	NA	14	CASSQATGRYEQYF	TGCGCCAGCAGCCAAGCGACAGGGAGGTACGAGCAGTACTTC
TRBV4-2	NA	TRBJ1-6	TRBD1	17	CASSQEGTGRDNSPLHF	TGTGCCAGCAGCCAAGAAGGGACAGGGCGGGATAATTCACCCCTCCACTTT
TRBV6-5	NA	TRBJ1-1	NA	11	CASRSNTEAFF	TGTGCCAGCAGGTCTAACACTGAAGCTTTCTTT
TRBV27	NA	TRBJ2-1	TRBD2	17	CASSLLGLASSYNEQFF	TGTGCCAGCAGTTTATTGGGACTAGCGAGCTCCTACAATGAGCAGTTCTTC
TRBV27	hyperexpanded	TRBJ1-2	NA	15	CASSLMGGANYGYTF	TGTGCCAGCAGTTTAATGGGGGGGGCGAACTATGGCTACACCTTC
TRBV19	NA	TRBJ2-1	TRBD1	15	CASTRGGQGINEQFF	TGTGCCAGTACCCGGGGGGGACAGGGGATTAATGAGCAGTTCTTC
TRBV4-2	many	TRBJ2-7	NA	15	CASRDTLTVPYEQYF	TGTGCCAGCAGAGACACCTTAACAGTTCCCTACGAGCAGTACTTC